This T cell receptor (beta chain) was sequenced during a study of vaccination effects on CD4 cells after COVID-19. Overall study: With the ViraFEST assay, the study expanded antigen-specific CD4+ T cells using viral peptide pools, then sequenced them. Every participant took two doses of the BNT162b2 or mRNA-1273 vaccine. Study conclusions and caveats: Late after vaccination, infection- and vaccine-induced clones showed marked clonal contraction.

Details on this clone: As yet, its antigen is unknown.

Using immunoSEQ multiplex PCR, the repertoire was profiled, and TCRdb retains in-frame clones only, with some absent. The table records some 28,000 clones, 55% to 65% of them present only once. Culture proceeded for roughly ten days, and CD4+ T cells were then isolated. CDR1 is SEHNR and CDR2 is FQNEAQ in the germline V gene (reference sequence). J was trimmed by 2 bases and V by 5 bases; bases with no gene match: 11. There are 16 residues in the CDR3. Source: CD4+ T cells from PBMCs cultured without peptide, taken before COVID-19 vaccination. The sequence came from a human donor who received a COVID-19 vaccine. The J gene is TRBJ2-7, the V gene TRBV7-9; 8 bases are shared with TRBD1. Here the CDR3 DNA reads TGTGCCAGCAGCCGAAAGATGACAGGGGCGACCTACGAGCAGTACTTC. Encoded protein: CASSRKMTGATYEQYF.